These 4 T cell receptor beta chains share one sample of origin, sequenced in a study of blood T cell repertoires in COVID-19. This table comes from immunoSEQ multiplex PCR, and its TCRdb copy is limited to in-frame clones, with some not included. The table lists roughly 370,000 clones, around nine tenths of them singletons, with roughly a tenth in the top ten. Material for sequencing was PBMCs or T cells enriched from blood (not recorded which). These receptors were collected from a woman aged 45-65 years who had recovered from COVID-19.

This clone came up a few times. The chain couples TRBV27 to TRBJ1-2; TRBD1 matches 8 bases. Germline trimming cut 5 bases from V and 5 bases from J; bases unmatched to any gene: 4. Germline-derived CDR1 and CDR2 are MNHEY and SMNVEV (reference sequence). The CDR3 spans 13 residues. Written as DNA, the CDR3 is TGTGCCAGCAGTCCGGGACAGGCATATGGCTACACCTTC. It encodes CASSPGQAYGYTF.

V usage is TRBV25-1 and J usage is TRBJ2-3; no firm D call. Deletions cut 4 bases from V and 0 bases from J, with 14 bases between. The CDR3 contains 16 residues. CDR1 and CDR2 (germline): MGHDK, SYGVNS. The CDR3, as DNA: TGTGCCAGCAGTGCCCTTGCCTTTAGTAGCACAGATACGCAGTATTTT. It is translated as CASSALAFSSTDTQYF.

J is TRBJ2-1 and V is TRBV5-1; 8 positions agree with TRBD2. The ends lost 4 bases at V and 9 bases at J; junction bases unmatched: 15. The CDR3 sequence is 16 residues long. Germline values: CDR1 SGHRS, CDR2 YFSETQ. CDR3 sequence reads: CASSSKPGTRSTEQFF. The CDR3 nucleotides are TGCGCCAGCAGCAGCAAGCCCGGGACTAGGAGTACTGAGCAGTTCTTC.

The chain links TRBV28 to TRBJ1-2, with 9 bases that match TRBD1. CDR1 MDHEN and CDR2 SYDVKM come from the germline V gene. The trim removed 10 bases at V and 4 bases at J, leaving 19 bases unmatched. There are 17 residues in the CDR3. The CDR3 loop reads CATQGIIPGQGGYGYTF. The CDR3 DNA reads TGTGCCACCCAAGGCATTATCCCGGGACAGGGCGGCTATGGCTACACCTTC.